This TCR beta chain was recorded in a study of early stage breast cancer tumors. Across the whole study: ER+/PR+/HER2- status applied to about 80% of the 16 invasive breast tumors. Around 10-fold was the mean read coverage per sample. The ER+/PR+/HER2- tumors included seven or eight ductal and four lobular carcinomas. Study-wide findings and caveats: Compared with adjacent normal breast, tumors showed 2 to 2.5-fold denser, more clonal T cells.

Clones were read by immunoSEQ multiplex PCR, and TCRdb kept only the in-frame ones, dropping some. The data show more than 65,000 clones, 80% seen once. The germline gives CDR1 SGHAT, CDR2 FQNNGV. This CDR3 comprises 13 residues. Trimming removed 3 bases at V and 4 bases at J, with 9 bases between. A note on this clone: Antigen: not known.

The receptor comes from a person aged 40 to 50 with breast cancer. What was sequenced was blood. The J gene is TRBJ1-1, the V gene TRBV11-2; no reliable D call. The CDR3 DNA reads TGTGCCAGCAGCTTTGAGGCGGGCACTGAAGCTTTCTTT. Its translation: CASSFEAGTEAFF.